The clone carrying this T cell receptor beta chain has just a few counts. This specimen belongs to a study of Graves' ophthalmopathy and Graves' hyperthyroidism. Overall study context: Researchers obtained peripheral blood at initial diagnosis, before any treatment had begun.

Germline V lookup: CDR1 SGHAT, CDR2 FQNNGV. Trimming took 2 bases from V and 5 from J, leaving 21 bases between them. CDR3 length: 17 residues. Where ophthalmopathy was absent within 18 months of follow-up, hyperthyroidism was stable. Physicians reached a diagnosis by relying on clinical symptoms, serum thyroxine, TRAb, thyroid ultrasound and orbital computed tomography. Amplified TCR beta CDR3 regions were obtained using RNA transcripts as template. RT-PCR was first run with HTBI primers, then multiplex PCR in a second round. MiXCR was run by TCRdb on the multiplex PCR reads, yielding one entry per CDR3 protein. The sample lists roughly 350,000 distinct CDR3 sequences, about a sixth occurring once.

J is TRBJ1-1 and V is TRBV11-2; possible D gene TRBD1, 6 bases. The specimen was peripheral blood. The clonotype originates from an adult woman with stable Graves' hyperthyroidism. The DNA of the CDR3 is TGTGCCAGCAGCTTATCTCTTGAGTGGGGGCAAGGAACTGAAGCTTTCTTT. This codes for CASSLSLEWGQGTEAFF.